This T cell receptor beta chain was recorded in a study of post-analysis software for immune sequencing data. At the level of the study: The study covered relapsing-remitting, secondary progressive and progressive-relapsing courses of multiple sclerosis.

This clonotype was picked up a small number of times. Its antigen is not known. Unique molecular identifiers tagged the TCR beta cDNA libraries. Each CDR3 protein is one row after TCRdb ran MiXCR on the PCR reads. This table holds roughly 200,000 distinct CDR3 sequences, 29% found once. Trimming removed 0 bases at V and 4 bases at J, with 13 bases between. This CDR3 region has 15 residues. Germline V gives CDR1 SGHRS, CDR2 YFSETQ. Study results and caveats: Among multiple sclerosis patients, normalized Chao1 diversity was significantly below that of controls. When patients were compared with controls, about five TRBV segments were more frequent, TRBV5-6, TRBV5-1 and TRBV20-1 among them. F-measure co-clustering was strong for batch-matched samples.

The sequence came from a girl aged 2-17 years with multiple sclerosis. The material sequenced was blood. V is TRBV5-1 and J is TRBJ1-2; D is ambiguous. The CDR3 loop is CASSLGAGLSYGYTF. Written as DNA, the CDR3 is TGCGCCAGCAGCTTGGGGGCCGGACTTAGCTATGGCTACACCTTC.